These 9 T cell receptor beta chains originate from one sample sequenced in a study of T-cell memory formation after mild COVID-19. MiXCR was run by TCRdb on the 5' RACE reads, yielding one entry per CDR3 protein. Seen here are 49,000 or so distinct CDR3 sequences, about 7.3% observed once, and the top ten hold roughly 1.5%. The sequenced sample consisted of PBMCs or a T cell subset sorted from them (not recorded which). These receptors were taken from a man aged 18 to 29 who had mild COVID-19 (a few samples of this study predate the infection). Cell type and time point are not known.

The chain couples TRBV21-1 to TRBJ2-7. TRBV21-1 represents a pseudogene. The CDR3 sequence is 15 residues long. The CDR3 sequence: CASSLRGQESYEQYF. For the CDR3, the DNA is TGTGCCAGCAGCCTCCGAGGACAGGAGTCCTACGAGCAGTACTTC.

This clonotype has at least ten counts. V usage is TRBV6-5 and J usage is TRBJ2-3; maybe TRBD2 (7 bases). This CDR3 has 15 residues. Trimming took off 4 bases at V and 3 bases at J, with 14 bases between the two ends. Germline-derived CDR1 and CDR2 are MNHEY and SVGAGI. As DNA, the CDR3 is TGTGCCAGCAGTTTAGGGGGGGTCGGGACAGATACGCAGTATTTT. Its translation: CASSLGGVGTDTQYF.

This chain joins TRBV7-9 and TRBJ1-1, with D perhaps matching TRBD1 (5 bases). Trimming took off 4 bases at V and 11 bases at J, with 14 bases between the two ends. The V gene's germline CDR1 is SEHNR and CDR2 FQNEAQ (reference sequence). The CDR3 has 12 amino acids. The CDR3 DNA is TGTGCCAGCAGCTCGCAGTTCCGGGGGGCTTTCTTT. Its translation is CASSSQFRGAFF.

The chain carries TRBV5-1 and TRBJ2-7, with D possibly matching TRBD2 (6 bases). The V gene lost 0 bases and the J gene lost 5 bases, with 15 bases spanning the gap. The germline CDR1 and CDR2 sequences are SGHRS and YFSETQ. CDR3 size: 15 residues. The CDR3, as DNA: TGCGCCAGCAGCTTGGCAGGACTGAGGGAGGACGAGCAGTACTTC. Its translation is CASSLAGLREDEQYF.

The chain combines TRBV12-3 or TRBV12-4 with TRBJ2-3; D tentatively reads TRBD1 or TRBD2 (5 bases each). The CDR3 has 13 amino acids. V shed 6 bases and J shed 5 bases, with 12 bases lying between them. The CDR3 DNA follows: TGTGCCAGCAGCACGTTGGGGGAAGATACGCAGTATTTT. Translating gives CASSTLGEDTQYF.

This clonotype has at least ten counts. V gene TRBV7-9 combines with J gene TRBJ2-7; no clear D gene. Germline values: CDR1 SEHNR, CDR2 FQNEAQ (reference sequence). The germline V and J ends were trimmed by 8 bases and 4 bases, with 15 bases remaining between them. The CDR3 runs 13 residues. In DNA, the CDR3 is TGTGCCAGCTCAGGCTCCGATAGGTACGAGCAGTACTTC. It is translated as CASSGSDRYEQYF. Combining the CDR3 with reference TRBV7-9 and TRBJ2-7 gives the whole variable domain DTGVSQNPRHKITKRGQNVTFRCDPISEHNRLYWYRQTLGQGPEFLTYFQNEAQLEKSRLLSDRFSAERPKGSFSTLEIQRTEQGDSAMYLCASSGSDRYEQYFGPGTRLTVT.

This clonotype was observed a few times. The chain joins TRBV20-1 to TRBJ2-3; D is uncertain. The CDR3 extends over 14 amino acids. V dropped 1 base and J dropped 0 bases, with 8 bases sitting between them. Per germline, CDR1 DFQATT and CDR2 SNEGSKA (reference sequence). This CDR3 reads CSARGLSSTDTQYF. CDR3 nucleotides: TGCAGTGCTAGAGGCCTGTCTAGCACAGATACGCAGTATTTT.

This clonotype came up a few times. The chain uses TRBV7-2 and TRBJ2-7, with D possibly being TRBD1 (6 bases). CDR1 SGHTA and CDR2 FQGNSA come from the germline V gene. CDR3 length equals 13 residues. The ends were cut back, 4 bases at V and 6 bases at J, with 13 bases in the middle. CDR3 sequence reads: CASSSPLRGEQYF. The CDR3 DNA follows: TGTGCCAGCAGCTCCCCCCTCAGGGGCGAGCAGTACTTC.

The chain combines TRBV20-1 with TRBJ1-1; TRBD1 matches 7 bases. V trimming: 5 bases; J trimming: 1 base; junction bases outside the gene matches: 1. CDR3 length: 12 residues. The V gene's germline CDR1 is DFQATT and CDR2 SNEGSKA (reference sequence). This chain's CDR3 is CSAWTGNTEAFF. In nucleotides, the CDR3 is TGCAGTGCTTGGACAGGGAACACTGAAGCTTTCTTT.